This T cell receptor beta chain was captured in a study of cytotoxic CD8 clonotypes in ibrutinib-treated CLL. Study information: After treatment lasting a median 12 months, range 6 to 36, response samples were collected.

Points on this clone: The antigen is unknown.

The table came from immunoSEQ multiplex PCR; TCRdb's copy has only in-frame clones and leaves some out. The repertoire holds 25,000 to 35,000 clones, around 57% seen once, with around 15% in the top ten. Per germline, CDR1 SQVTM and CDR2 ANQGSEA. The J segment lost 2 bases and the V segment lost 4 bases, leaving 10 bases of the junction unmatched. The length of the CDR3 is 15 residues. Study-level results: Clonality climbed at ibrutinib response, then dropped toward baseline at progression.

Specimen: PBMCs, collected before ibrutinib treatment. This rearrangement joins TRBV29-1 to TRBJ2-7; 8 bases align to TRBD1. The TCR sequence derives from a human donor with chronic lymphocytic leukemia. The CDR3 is CSVAQVPDRAYEQYF. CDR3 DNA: TGCAGCGTTGCCCAAGTTCCGGACAGGGCCTACGAGCAGTACTTC.